This is a list of T cell receptor beta chains from one sample in a study of coeliac disease. Using immunoSEQ multiplex PCR, the repertoire was profiled, and TCRdb retains in-frame clones only, with some absent. This sample yields approximately 5,400 clones, of which roughly 50% are seen a single time; 6.5% belongs to the top ten. The material sequenced was intraepithelial lymphocytes from the gut. The receptors here all came from a woman aged 25 to 39 with active celiac disease. Each CDR3 is given with its conserved first and last residue.

v_call	j_call	cdr3_aa
TRBV15	TRBJ2-7	CATSPGTGLPIEQYF
TRBV7-2	TRBJ2-7	CASSLDRDRYEQYF
TRBV29-1	TRBJ1-1	CSVEANAGEAFF
TRBV7-8	TRBJ2-1	CASSLNRGEQFF
TRBV5-4	TRBJ2-7	CASSLGGDSAYEQYF
TRBV19	TRBJ2-7	CASNWGGF
TRBV7-2	TRBJ2-3	CAIPGQGTDTQYF
TRBV11-3	TRBJ2-2	CASSLRQTNTGELFF
TRBV28	TRBJ2-3	CASSLFARGTDTQYF
TRBV13	TRBJ2-3	CASSLGGGTDTQYF
TRBV4-2	TRBJ2-2	CASSFEGGLNTGELFF
TRBV6-6	TRBJ2-7	CASTSVTGVHEQYF
TRBV28	TRBJ2-1	CASTPGTSGGSWMKYNEQFF
TRBV6-6	TRBJ2-3	CASSYSPSTDTQYF
TRBV2	TRBJ2-4	CASSVQGAGNIQYF
TRBV30	TRBJ2-7	CAWDRDSYYEQYF
TRBV11-2	TRBJ1-5	CASSQDPYRQPQHF
TRBV9	TRBJ1-1	CASSAKGHPNTEAFF
TRBV9	TRBJ2-7	CASSAGTGFGEQYF
TRBV6-1	TRBJ1-6	CAIRDEGTGGTRLHF
TRBV19	TRBJ1-2	CASQTGDYGYTF
TRBV19	TRBJ2-1	CASSMGGWGLAGGPIF
TRBV4-1	TRBJ2-7	CASSQDSKDEQYF
TRBV7-2	TRBJ2-4	CASSLGQGNIQYF
TRBV19	TRBJ1-5	CASSIVQLGSQPQHF
TRBV7-3	TRBJ2-7	CASSQDQGGEQYF
TRBV2	TRBJ2-7	CASSAAGYEQYF
TRBV28	TRBJ2-7	CASSATGGRVYEQYF
TRBV28	TRBJ2-3	CASSDRYTDTQYF
TRBV5-5	TRBJ1-6	CASSVAPTGSPLHF
TRBV9	TRBJ1-1	CASSVGDYTEAFF
TRBV5-4	TRBJ1-6	CASSSRTGTFYNSPLHF
TRBV28	TRBJ1-1	CASRSFGQGYMNTEAFF
TRBV4-1	TRBJ1-6	CASSQDQRGYNSPLHF
TRBV19	TRBJ1-1	CASTSEWGGTEAFF
TRBV6-4	TRBJ1-3	CASIRQGVAGNTIYF
TRBV6-5	TRBJ2-7	CASSYVGQTYEQYF
TRBV19	TRBJ1-2	CASSISRGNYGYTF
TRBV15	TRBJ2-5	CATSMGGIDNRGTQYF
TRBV4-3	TRBJ2-3	CASSQEAVQHVGDTDTQYF
TRBV19	TRBJ1-5	CASSIAPRRYNQPQHF
TRBV4-1	TRBJ1-6	CASSPGGLNNSPLHF